The 26 T cell receptor beta chains below all came from one sample that was sequenced in a study of CD8+CD57+ T cells in acquired aplastic anemia. Patients sequenced had flow cytometry evidence of CD8+CD57+ cell expansion. Genomic DNA, the template, was used for profiling of the TCR beta VDJ and CDR3. TCRdb reanalysed the reads using MiXCR and keeps one entry per CDR3 protein. The sample carries 200,000 or so distinct CDR3 sequences, just under 50% recorded once. Sequenced material: sorted CD4+, CD8+, or CD8+CD57+ T cells (not recorded which) from PBMCs. These receptors were obtained from a human donor with aplastic anemia.

The chain recombines TRBV4-1 with TRBJ2-7; perhaps TRBD2 as D (6 bases). The CDR3 covers 17 residues. Germline V gives CDR1 MGHRA, CDR2 YSYEKL. V was pared by 1 base and J by 6 bases, with 22 bases between. The CDR3 region is CASSQVPSPGVPFEQYF. Written as DNA, the CDR3 is TGCGCCAGCAGCCAAGTACCCAGCCCGGGGGTTCCCTTCGAGCAGTACTTC.

This clonotype was observed once. Since a much larger clone is just one base distant, this may be a read error. V is TRBV11-2 and J is TRBJ2-7; no reliable D call. Germline loops: CDR1 SGHAT, CDR2 FQNNGV. V lost 3 bases and J 3 bases, leaving 12 bases between the germline ends. The CDR3 covers 14 residues. The chain's CDR3 is CASSFGQPFYEQYF. CDR3 nucleotides: TGTGCCAGCAGCTTTGGGCAGCCTTTCTACGAGCAGTACTTC.

The gene calls are TRBV5-1 and TRBJ2-3; 10 bases fit TRBD2. Germline V gene sequence: CDR1 SGHRS, CDR2 YFSETQ. Germline trimming cut 7 bases from V and 3 bases from J; bases unmatched to any gene: 17. This CDR3 is built from 18 residues. This CDR3 reads CASSRGPSGRTGTDTQYF. CDR3 nucleotides: TGCGCCAGCTCGAGAGGGCCTAGCGGGAGAACAGGGACAGATACGCAGTATTTT.

The chain carries TRBV10-3 and TRBJ2-1; D ambiguous. The CDR3 has 12 residues. The germline V gene has CDR1 ENHRY and CDR2 SYGVKD. The ends were cut back, 10 bases at V and 0 bases at J, with 7 bases in the middle. CDR3 loop: CASGSSYNEQFF. CDR3 bases: TGTGCCAGCGGAAGCTCCTACAATGAGCAGTTCTTC.

This clonotype was observed a few times. CDR3: CASSEGRAGEAFF. CDR3 coding DNA: TGTGCCAGCAGTGAAGGCAGGGCGGGTGAAGCTTTCTTT. The rearrangement links TRBV2 to TRBJ1-1, with D tentatively TRBD1 (5 bases). The CDR3 is made up of 13 amino acids. V gave up 1 base and J gave up 7 bases, with 10 bases separating them. CDR1 is SNHLY, CDR2 FYNNEI, per germline.

This rearrangement joins TRBV9 to TRBJ2-3; 7 positions agree with TRBD2. Per the germline V gene, CDR1 is SGDLS and CDR2 is YYNGEE. Germline trimming cut 6 bases from V and 5 bases from J; bases unmatched to any gene: 12. The CDR3 is made up of 15 amino acids. This CDR3 reads CASNLGAGVGDTQYF. CDR3 nucleotides: TGTGCCAGCAACCTAGGGGCGGGGGTTGGAGATACGCAGTATTTT.

The J gene is TRBJ2-1, the V gene TRBV24-1; no definite D call. V lost 4 bases and J 8 bases, leaving 8 bases between the germline ends. The CDR3 has 12 amino acids. Germline-derived CDR1 and CDR2 are KGHDR and SFDVKD. As DNA, the CDR3 is TGTGCCACCAGTGAGTACGATGATGAGCAGTTCTTC. Translating gives CATSEYDDEQFF.

As concerns this clonotype: The junction departs from the called germline gene at one end, perhaps through a read error. The chain combines TRBV28 with TRBJ2-7, with 10 bases lining up with TRBD1. Germline V CDR1 and CDR2: MDHEN, SYDVKM. The CDR3 extends over 14 amino acids. The CDR3 spells CASTEGQGIYERYF. The CDR3 DNA follows: TGTGCCAGCACGGAGGGACAGGGGATCTACGAGCGGTACTTC.

At least ten counts were recorded for this clonotype. This sequence joins TRBV12-3 or TRBV12-4 and TRBJ1-1, with D maybe TRBD1 (5 bases). This CDR3 contains 14 residues. V was pared by 5 bases and J by 4 bases, with 14 bases between. The CDR3 bases are TGTGCCAGCAGTCGTTCTCAGGGTCCCACTGAAGCTTTCTTT. Amino acid sequence: CASSRSQGPTEAFF.

The table lists this clonotype with a few counts. This rearrangement joins TRBV7-8 to TRBJ1-2, with D unclear. The germline V and J ends were trimmed by 2 bases and 0 bases, with 7 bases remaining between them. From germline, CDR1 is SGHVS and CDR2 FQNEAQ. The CDR3 loop spans 14 amino acids. The CDR3 DNA reads as TGTGCCAGCAGCTTATACGTAACTAACTATGGCTACACCTTC. It encodes CASSLYVTNYGYTF.

Regarding this clonotype: This may be a read error: a much more frequent sequence differs by one nucleotide. This chain links TRBV7-3 with TRBJ2-3; D is undetermined. The V gene's germline CDR1 is SGHTA and CDR2 FQGTGA. The CDR3 sequence is 13 residues long. V lost 2 bases and J lost 8, with 11 bases in between. In DNA form, the CDR3 reads TGTGCCAGCAGCTTAGGCGCGTTCGGTACGCAGTATTTT. Encoded protein: CASSLGAFGTQYF.

The rearrangement joins TRBV29-1 to TRBJ1-2; the D gene is possibly TRBD1 (5 bases). V lost 3 bases, J lost 4 bases, and 12 bases lay in between. This CDR3 is built from 13 residues. The germline gives CDR1 SQVTM, CDR2 ANQGSEA. The CDR3 region has the DNA TGCAGCGTTGAGATGGGGGACGGCTATGGCTACACCTTC. Its protein is CSVEMGDGYGYTF.

The rearrangement uses TRBV10-2 and TRBJ1-1, with a possible D match to TRBD1 (5 bases). The CDR3 has 14 amino acids. Germline V gene lookup returns CDR1 WSHSY and CDR2 SAAADI. V lost 6 bases to trimming and J lost 0 bases, with 11 bases between them. CDR3 loop: CASRPPQVNTEAFF. The CDR3 bases are TGCGCCAGCAGGCCCCCACAGGTGAACACTGAAGCTTTCTTT.

Remarks on this clonotype: An end of the junction does not agree with germline; a read error may underlie this. The chain combines TRBV3-1 with TRBJ2-1, with D uncertain. The CDR3 runs 15 residues. Germline assignment: CDR1 LGHDT and CDR2 YNNKEL (reference sequence). The CDR3 DNA reads TGTGCCAGCAGCCAAGGGATCGACTCCTGCAATGAGCAGTTCTTC. It is translated as CASSQGIDSCNEQFF.

The chain links TRBV19 to TRBJ2-5; tentative D call: TRBD1 (6 bases). V lost 5 bases and J lost 4, with 17 bases in between. This CDR3 has 15 amino acids. CDR1 LNHDA and CDR2 SQIVND come from the germline V gene (reference sequence). The CDR3 coding sequence is TGTGCCAGTAGTTTGGGGACACGGACCGTAGAGACCCAGTACTTC. As protein: CASSLGTRTVETQYF.

This clonotype was counted only a few times. This chain links TRBV18 with TRBJ2-6; TRBD2 is a possible D gene (5 bases). The V end lost 3 bases, the J end lost 2 bases, and 8 bases lay between the germline ends. Per germline, CDR1 KGHSH and CDR2 LQKENI. The CDR3 is made up of 15 amino acids. The CDR3 sequence: CASSPYGAGANVLTF. In DNA form, the CDR3 reads TGTGCCAGCTCACCCTACGGGGCTGGGGCCAACGTCCTGACTTTC.

This chain uses TRBV19 with TRBJ2-1; D remains ambiguous. V lost 11 bases and J 12 bases, leaving 29 bases between the germline ends. This CDR3 spans 15 amino acids. Germline V gene sequence: CDR1 LNHDA, CDR2 SQIVND (reference sequence). The CDR3 DNA follows: TGTGCCTGGAGCGTCCAGCCCCAAAAGATGAGTCCGCAGTTCTTC. This encodes CAWSVQPQKMSPQFF.

This chain uses TRBV15 with TRBJ1-4; tentative D call: TRBD1 (5 bases). The V gene lost 6 bases and the J gene lost 5 bases, with 16 bases spanning the gap. The CDR3 extends over 15 amino acids. Germline-derived CDR1 and CDR2 are LNHNV and YYDKDF (reference sequence). The CDR3 bases are TGTGCCACCAGTCTACGTCGGGGACCGAATGAAAAACTGTTTTTT. This sequence encodes CATSLRRGPNEKLFF.

Turning to this clonotype: The junction departs from germline at one end; a sequencing error may be responsible. This chain's CDR3 is CATSSRDNGYEQYF. Written as DNA, the CDR3 is TGTGCCACCAGTAGCCGGGACAATGGATACGAGCAGTACTTC. The chain employs TRBV2 and TRBJ2-7, with D possibly matching TRBD1 (6 bases). CDR1 is SNHLY, CDR2 FYNNEI, per germline. CDR3 size: 14 residues.

V is TRBV2 and J is TRBJ1-2, with D uncertain. The CDR3 consists of 12 residues. The ends were cut back, 11 bases at V and 2 bases at J, with 12 bases in the middle. The V gene's germline CDR1 is SNHLY and CDR2 FYNNEI. CDR3 bases: TGTGCCGCAATGGGGAGGAACTATGGCTACACCTTC. Its translation is CAAMGRNYGYTF.

The chain joins TRBV24-1 to TRBJ2-1; TRBD2 might be the D (5 bases). V lost 5 bases and J 4 bases, leaving 17 bases between the germline ends. The CDR3 runs 16 residues. Per germline, CDR1 KGHDR and CDR2 SFDVKD. The CDR3: CATSGPTRSAYNEQFF. CDR3 coding DNA: TGTGCCACCAGTGGCCCAACTAGGTCTGCATACAATGAGCAGTTCTTC.

The chain has TRBV5-1 and TRBJ2-7, with TRBD2 identical over 7 bases. V was pared by 5 bases and J by 4 bases, with 9 bases of the junction left unmatched. The CDR3 sequence is 14 residues long. Germline V CDR1 and CDR2: SGHRS, YFSETQ. DNA for the CDR3: TGCGCCAGCAGGGAAGGCAGCGGGATGTACGAGCAGTACTTC. It is translated as CASREGSGMYEQYF.

This clonotype was detected many times. V gene TRBV5-6 combines with J gene TRBJ1-2, with D perhaps matching TRBD1 (5 bases). Trimming removed 6 bases from V and 6 bases from J, with 24 bases in between. Germline CDR1 and CDR2: SGHDT and YYEEEE. The length of the CDR3 is 16 residues. The DNA of the CDR3 is TGTGCCAGCAACCCCTGGGGGTCCCAAGGGGTTAATGGCTACACCTTC. Amino acid sequence: CASNPWGSQGVNGYTF.

This clonotype was counted a few times. The rearrangement joins TRBV14 to TRBJ2-2, with 8 bases that match TRBD1. The ends lost 1 base at V and 4 bases at J; junction bases unmatched: 2. Per germline, CDR1 SGHDN and CDR2 FVKESK. The CDR3 contains 15 residues. The CDR3 DNA sequence: TGTGCCAGCAGCCAAGCCAGGGGGCCCACCGGGGAGCTGTTTTTT. It yields the protein CASSQARGPTGELFF.

The chain uses TRBV24-1 and TRBJ2-7; perhaps TRBD1 as D (6 bases). The CDR3 is made up of 12 amino acids. Germline V gives CDR1 KGHDR, CDR2 SFDVKD. The V end lost 6 bases, the J end lost 6 bases, and 11 bases lay between the germline ends. CDR3 in amino acids: CATSHTGREQYF. CDR3 sequence (DNA): TGTGCCACCAGTCATACAGGGCGCGAGCAGTACTTC.

The chain combines TRBV11-2 with TRBJ2-5; TRBD2 agrees at 14 bases. The CDR3 runs to 19 residues. Germline loops: CDR1 SGHAT, CDR2 FQNNGV. V shed 0 bases and J 4 bases; nucleotides not matched to a gene: 10. Here the CDR3 reads CASSLDWGLAGESRETQYF. The CDR3 DNA reads TGTGCCAGCAGCTTAGATTGGGGACTAGCGGGAGAATCGCGAGAGACCCAGTACTTC. Full variable domain (missing parts from reference TRBV11-2 and TRBJ2-5): EAGVAQSPRYKIIEKRQSVAFWCNPISGHATLYWYQQILGQGPKLLIQFQNNGVVDDSQLPKDRFSAERLKGVDSTLKIQPAKLEDSAVYLCASSLDWGLAGESRETQYFGPGTRLLVL.